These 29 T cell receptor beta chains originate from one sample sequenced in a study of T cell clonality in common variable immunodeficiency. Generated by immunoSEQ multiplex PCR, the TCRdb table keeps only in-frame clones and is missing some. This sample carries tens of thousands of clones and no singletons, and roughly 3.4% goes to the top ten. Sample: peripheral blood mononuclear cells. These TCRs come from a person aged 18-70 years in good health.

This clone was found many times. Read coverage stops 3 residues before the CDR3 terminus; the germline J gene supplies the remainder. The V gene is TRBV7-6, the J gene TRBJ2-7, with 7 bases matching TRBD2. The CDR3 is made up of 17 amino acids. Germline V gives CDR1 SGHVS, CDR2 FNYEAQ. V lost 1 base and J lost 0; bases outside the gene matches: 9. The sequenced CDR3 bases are TGTGCCAGCAGCTTAGGCCCAGCGGGGCTCTACTCCTACGAG. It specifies CASSLGPAGLYSYE. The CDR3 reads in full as CASSLGPAGLYSYEQYF.

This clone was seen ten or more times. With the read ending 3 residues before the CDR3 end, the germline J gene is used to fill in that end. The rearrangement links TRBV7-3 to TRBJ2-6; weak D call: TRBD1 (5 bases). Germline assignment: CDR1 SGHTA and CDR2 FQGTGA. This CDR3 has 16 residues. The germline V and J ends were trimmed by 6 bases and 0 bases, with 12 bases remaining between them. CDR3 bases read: TGTGCCAGCAGGACAGACGGATACTCTGGGGCCAACGTC. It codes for CASRTDGYSGANV. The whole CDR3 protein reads CASRTDGYSGANVLTF. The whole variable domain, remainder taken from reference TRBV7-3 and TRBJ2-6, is GAGVSQTPSNKVTEKGKYVELRCDPISGHTALYWYRQSLGQGPEFLIYFQGTGAADDSGLPNDRFFAVRPEGSVSTLKIQRTERGDSAVYLCASRTDGYSGANVLTFGAGSRLTVL.

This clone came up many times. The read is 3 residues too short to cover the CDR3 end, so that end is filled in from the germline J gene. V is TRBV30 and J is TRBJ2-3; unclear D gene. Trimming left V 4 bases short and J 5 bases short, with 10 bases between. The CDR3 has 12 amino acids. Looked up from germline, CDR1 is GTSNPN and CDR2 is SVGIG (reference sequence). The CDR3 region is CAWTTGRDTQYF. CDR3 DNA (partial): TGTGCCTGGACAACTGGGCGAGATACG.

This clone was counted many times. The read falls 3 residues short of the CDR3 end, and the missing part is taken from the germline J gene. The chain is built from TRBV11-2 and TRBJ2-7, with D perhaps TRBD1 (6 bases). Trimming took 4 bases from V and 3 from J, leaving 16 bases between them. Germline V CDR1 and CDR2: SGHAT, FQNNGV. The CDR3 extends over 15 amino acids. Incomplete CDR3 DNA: TGTGCCAGCAGCTCAATCAGGGGTAAGAACTACGAG. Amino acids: CASSSIRGKNYE. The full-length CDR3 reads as CASSSIRGKNYEQYF.

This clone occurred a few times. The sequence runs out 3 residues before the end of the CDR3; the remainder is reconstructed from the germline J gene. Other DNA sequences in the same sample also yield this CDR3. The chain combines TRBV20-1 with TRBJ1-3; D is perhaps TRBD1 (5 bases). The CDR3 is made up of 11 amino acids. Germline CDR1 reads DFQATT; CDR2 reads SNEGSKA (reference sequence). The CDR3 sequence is CSASEGPTIYF. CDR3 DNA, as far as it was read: TGCAGTGCTAGTGAGGGGCCCACG.

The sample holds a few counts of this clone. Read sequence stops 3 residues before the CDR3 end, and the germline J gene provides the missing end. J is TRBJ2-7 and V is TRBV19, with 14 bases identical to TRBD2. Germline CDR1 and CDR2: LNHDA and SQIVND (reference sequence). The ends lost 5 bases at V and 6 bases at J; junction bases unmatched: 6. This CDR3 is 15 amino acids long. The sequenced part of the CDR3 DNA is TGTGCCAGTAGTCCGGGACTAGCGGGAGTTGGCGAG. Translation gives CASSPGLAGVGE. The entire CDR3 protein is CASSPGLAGVGEQYF.

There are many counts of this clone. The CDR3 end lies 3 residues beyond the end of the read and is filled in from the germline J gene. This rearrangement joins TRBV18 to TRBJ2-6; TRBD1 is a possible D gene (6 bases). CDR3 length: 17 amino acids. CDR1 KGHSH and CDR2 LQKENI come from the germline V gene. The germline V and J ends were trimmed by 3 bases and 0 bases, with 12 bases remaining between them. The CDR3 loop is CASSPATGNSGANVLTF. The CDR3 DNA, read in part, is TGTGCCAGCTCACCCGCGACAGGAAACTCTGGGGCCAACGTC.

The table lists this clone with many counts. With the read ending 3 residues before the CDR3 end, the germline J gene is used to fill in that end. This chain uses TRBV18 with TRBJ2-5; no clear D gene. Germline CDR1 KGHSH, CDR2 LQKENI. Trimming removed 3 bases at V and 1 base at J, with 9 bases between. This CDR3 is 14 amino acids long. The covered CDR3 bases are TGTGCCAGCTCACCTGGCTCCTCCCAAGAGACC. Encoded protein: CASSPGSSQET. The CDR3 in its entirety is CASSPGSSQETQYF.

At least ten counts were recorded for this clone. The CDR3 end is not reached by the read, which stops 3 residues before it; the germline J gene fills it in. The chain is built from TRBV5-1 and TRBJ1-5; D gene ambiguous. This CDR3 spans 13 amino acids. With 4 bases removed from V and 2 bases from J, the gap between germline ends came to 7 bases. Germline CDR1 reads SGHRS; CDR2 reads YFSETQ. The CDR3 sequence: CASSLDGNQPQHF. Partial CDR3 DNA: TGCGCCAGCAGCCTAGACGGCAATCAGCCC.

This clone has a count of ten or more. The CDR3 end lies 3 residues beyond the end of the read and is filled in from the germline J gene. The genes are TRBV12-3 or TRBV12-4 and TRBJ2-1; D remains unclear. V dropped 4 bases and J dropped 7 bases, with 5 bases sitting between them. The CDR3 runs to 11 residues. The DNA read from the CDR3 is TGTGCCAGCAGTTACATGAATGAG. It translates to CASSYMNE. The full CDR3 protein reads CASSYMNEQFF.

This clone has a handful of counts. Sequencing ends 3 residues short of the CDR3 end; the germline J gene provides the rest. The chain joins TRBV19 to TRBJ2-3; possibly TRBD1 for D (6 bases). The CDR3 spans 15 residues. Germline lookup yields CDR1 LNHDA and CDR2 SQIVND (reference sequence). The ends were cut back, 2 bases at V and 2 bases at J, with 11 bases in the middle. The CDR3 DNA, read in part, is TGTGCCAGTAGTATATTTGGGGGCCTCACAGATACG. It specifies CASSIFGGLTDT. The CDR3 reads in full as CASSIFGGLTDTQYF.

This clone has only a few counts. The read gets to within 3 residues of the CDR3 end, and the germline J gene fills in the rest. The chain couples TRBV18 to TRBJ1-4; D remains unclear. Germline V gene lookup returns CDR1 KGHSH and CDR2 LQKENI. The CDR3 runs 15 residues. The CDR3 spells CASSPSGGDNSPLFF. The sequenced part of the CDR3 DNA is TGTGCCAGCTCACCATCCGGCGGGGATAATTCACCA.

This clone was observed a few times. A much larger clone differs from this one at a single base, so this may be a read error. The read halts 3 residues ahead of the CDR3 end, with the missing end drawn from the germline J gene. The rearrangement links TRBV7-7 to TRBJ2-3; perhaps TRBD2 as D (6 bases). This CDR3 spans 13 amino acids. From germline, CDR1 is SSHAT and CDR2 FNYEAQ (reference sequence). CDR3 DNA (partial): TGTGCCCTAACCCCAAATCCGGGGGAGACG. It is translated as CALTPNPGET. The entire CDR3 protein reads CALTPNPGETQYF. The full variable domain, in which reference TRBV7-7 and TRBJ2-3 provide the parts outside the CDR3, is GAGVSQSPRYKVTKRGQDVTLRCDPISSHATLYWYQQALGQGPEFLTYFNYEAQPDKSGLPSDRFSAERPEGSISTLTIQRTEQRDSAMYRCALTPNPGETQYFGPGTRLTVL.

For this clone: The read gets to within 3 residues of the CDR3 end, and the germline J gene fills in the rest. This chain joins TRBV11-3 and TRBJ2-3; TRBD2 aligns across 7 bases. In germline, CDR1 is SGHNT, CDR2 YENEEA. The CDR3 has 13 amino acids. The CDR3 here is CASSLPGGETQYF. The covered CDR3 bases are TGTGCCAGCAGCTTACCGGGGGGAGAGACG. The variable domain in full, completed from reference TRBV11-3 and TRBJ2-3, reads EAGVVQSPRYKIIEKKQPVAFWCNPISGHNTLYWYLQNLGQGPELLIRYENEEAVDDSQLPKDRFSAERLKGVDSTLKIQPAELGDSAVYLCASSLPGGETQYFGPGTRLTVL.

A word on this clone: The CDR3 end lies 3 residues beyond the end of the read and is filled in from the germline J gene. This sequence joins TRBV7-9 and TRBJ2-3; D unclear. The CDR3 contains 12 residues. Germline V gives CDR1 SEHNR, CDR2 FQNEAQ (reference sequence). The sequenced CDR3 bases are TGTGCCAGCAGCTTAGATGTGGGCACG. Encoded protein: CASSLDVGT. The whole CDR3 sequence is CASSLDVGTQYF. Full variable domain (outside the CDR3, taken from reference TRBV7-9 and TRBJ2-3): DTGVSQNPRHKITKRGQNVTFRCDPISEHNRLYWYRQTLGQGPEFLTYFQNEAQLEKSRLLSDRFSAERPKGSFSTLEIQRTEQGDSAMYLCASSLDVGTQYFGPGTRLTVL.

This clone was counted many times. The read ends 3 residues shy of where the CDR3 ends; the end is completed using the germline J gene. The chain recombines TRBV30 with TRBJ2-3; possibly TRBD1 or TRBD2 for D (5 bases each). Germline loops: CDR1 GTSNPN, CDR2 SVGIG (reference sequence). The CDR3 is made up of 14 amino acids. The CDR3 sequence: CAWSVQRGNQPQYF. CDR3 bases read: TGTGCCTGGAGTGTACAGAGGGGCAATCAGCCG.

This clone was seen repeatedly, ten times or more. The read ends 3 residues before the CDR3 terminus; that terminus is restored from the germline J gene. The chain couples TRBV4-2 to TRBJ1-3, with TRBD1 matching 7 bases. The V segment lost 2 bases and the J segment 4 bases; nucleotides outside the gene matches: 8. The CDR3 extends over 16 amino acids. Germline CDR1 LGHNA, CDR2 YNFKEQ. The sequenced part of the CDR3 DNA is TGTGCCAGCAGCCAAAAAAACAGGGGAACCGGAAACACC. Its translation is CASSQKNRGTGNT. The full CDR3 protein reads CASSQKNRGTGNTIYF.

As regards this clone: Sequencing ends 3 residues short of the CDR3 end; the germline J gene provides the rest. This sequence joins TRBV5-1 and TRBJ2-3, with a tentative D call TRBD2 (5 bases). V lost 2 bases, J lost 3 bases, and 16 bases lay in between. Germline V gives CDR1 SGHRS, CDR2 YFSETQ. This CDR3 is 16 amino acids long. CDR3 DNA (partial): TGCGCCAGCAGCTTAAGGCTCCGGGGTCCGACAGATACG. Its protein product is CASSLRLRGPTDT. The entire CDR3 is CASSLRLRGPTDTQYF.

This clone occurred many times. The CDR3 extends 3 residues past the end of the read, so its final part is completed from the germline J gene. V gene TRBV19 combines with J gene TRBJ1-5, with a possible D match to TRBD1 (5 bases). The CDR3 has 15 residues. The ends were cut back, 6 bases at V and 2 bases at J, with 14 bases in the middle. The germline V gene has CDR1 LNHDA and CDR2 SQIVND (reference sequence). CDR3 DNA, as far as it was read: TGTGCCAGTAGCGGAAACTTCAGGGGCAATCAGCCC. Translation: CASSGNFRGNQP. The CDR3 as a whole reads CASSGNFRGNQPQHF.

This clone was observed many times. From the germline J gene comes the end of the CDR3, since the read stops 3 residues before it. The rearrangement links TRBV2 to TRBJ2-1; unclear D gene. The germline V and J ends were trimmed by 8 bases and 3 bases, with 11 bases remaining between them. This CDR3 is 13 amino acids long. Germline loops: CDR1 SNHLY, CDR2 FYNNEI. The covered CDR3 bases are TGTGCCAGCCTTAGGGTGGGCTACAATGAG. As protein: CASLRVGYNE. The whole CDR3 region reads CASLRVGYNEQFF.

The CDR3 bases that were read are TGTGCCAGCAGCCTCGACAGGGACGACCAGCCG. Its protein is CASSLDRDDQP. The complete CDR3 protein is CASSLDRDDQPQYF. The chain employs TRBV7-8 and TRBJ2-3; 7 bases are a match to TRBD1. The read falls 3 residues short of the CDR3 end, and the missing part is taken from the germline J gene. The CDR3 spans 14 residues. Germline assignment: CDR1 SGHVS and CDR2 FQNEAQ.

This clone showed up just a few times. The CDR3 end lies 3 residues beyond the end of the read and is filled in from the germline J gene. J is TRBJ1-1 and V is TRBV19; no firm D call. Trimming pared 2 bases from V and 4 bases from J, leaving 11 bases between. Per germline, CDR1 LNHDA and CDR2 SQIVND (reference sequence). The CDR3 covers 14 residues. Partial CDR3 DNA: TGTGCCAGTAGTATATCAGTTTGGGCCACTGAA. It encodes CASSISVWATE. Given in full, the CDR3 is CASSISVWATEAFF.

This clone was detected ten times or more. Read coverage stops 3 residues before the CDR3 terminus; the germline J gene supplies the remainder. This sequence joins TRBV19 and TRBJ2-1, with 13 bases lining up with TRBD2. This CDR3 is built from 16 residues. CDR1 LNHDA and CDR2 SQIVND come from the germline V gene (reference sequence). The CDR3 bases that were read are TGTGCATCCCGACTAGCGGGAGGATCGTCCTACAATGAG. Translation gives CASRLAGGSSYNE. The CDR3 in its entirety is CASRLAGGSSYNEQFF.

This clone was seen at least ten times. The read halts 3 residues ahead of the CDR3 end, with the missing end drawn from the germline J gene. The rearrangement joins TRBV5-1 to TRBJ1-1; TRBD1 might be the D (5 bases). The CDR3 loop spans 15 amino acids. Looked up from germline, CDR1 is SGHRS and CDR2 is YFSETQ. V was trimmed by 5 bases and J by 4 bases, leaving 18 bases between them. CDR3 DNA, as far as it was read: TGCGCCAGCAGTACAGGATCTCGGGAGCGCACTGAA. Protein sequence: CASSTGSRERTE. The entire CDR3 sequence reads CASSTGSRERTEAFF.

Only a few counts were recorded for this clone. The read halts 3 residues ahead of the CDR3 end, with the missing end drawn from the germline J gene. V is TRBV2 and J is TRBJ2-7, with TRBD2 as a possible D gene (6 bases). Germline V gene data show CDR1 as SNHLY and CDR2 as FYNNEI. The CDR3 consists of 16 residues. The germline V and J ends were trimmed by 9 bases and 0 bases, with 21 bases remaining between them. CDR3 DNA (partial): TGTGCCAGTGGGGGGAATACGGGACGTATCTCCTACGAG. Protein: CASGGNTGRISYE. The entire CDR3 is CASGGNTGRISYEQYF. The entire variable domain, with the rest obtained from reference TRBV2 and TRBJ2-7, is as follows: EPEVTQTPSHQVTQMGQEVILRCVPISNHLYFYWYRQILGQKVEFLVSFYNNEISEKSEIFDDQFSVERPDGSNFTLKIRSTKLEDSAMYFCASGGNTGRISYEQYFGPGTRLTVT.

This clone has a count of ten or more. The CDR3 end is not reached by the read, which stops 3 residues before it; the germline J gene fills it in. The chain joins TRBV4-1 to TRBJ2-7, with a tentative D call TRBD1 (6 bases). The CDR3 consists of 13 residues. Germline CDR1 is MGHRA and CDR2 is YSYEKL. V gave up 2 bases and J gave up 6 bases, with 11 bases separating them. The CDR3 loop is CASSQRQDLEQYF. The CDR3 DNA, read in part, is TGCGCCAGCAGCCAAAGACAGGACCTCGAG.

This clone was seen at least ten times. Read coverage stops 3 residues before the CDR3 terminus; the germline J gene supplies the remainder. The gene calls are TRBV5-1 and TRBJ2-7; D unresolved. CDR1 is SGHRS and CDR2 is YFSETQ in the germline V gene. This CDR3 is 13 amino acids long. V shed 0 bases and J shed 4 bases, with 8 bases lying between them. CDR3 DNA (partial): TGCGCCAGCAGCTTGGAAGCTAATTACGAG. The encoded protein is CASSLEANYE. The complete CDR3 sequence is CASSLEANYEQYF.

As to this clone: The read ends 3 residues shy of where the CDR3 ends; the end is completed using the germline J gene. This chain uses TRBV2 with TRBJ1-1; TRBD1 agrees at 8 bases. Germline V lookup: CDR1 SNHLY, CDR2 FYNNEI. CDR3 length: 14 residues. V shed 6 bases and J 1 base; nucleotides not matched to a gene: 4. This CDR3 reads CASSGQGPNTEAFF. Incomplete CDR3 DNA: TGTGCCAGCAGCGGACAGGGCCCGAACACTGAA.

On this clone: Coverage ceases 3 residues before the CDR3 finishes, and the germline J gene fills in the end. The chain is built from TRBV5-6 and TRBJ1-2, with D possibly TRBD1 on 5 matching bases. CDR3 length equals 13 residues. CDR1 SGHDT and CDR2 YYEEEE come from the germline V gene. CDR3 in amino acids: CASSLRGVNIYTF. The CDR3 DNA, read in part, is TGTGCCAGCAGCTTGCGGGGGGTCAACATC.